The next 21 T cell receptor beta chains were all read from a single sample in a study of T cells in Graves' hyperthyroidism and ophthalmopathy. From RNA transcripts, TCR beta CDR3 regions were amplified. First-round RT-PCR targeting the TCR CDR3 was performed with the HTBI primer set. In TCRdb, the multiplex PCR reads were re-called with MiXCR into one record per CDR3 protein. The sample holds about 590,000 distinct CDR3 sequences, more than 13% seen once. Sequenced material: blood. These receptors were obtained from a young woman with Graves' ophthalmopathy.

The sample holds many counts of this clonotype. The chain employs TRBV27 and TRBJ2-7, with D perhaps matching TRBD2 (7 bases). Germline loops: CDR1 MNHEY, CDR2 SMNVEV (reference sequence). Trimming shortened V by 5 bases and J by 2 bases, and 16 bases separated the two germline ends. This CDR3 contains 15 residues. Here the CDR3 DNA reads TGTGCCAGCAGTCCCGGCCGGCGGGGGCCCTACGAGCAGTACTTC. Residues: CASSPGRRGPYEQYF.

With regard to this clonotype: A much larger clone lies a single base off, so this may be a read error. The chain has TRBV29-1 and TRBJ2-7, with 9 bases matching TRBD2. The V gene's germline CDR1 is SQVTM and CDR2 ANQGSEA. V shed 5 bases and J 0 bases; nucleotides not matched to a gene: 5. The CDR3 totals 14 residues. The CDR3 loop is CSVRLAAGSYEQYF. Written as DNA, the CDR3 is TGCAGCGTTCGACTAGCGGCCGGCTCCTACGAGCAGTACTTC.

This clonotype turned up a few times. J is TRBJ2-7 and V is TRBV27, with a possible D match to TRBD1 (6 bases). Germline V gene sequence: CDR1 MNHEY, CDR2 SMNVEV (reference sequence). The V and J ends lost 4 bases and 5 bases respectively, with 18 bases between them. The CDR3 loop spans 15 amino acids. The CDR3 reads CASSSFRGEIHEQYF. The CDR3 nucleotides read TGTGCCAGCAGTTCCTTCAGGGGAGAAATCCACGAGCAGTACTTC.

Only a few counts were recorded for this clonotype. A clone one base away is much larger, so this may be a read error. The chain uses TRBV29-1 and TRBJ1-1; D uncertain. The CDR3 spans 14 residues. Trimming left V 5 bases short and J 11 bases short, with 24 bases between. Per germline, CDR1 SQVTM and CDR2 ANQGSEA. This CDR3 reads CSVITQEALHLAFF. The CDR3 nucleotides are TGCAGCGTTATAACCCAGGAGGCGCTACATCTGGCTTTCTTT.

This clonotype was counted at least ten times. V is TRBV12-3 or TRBV12-4 and J is TRBJ1-5; tentative D call: TRBD1 (5 bases). The CDR3 loop spans 12 amino acids. V lost 5 bases, J lost 9 bases, and 11 bases lay in between. CDR3 coding DNA: TGTGCCAGCAGTCCCGTGAGGGGGCCCCAGCATTTT. Amino acids: CASSPVRGPQHF.

This chain uses TRBV29-1 with TRBJ2-4; the match to TRBD2 covers 13 bases. The CDR3 is 16 residues long. Losses at the gene ends were 5 bases for V and 3 bases for J; bases not matched to a gene: 7. The germline V gene has CDR1 SQVTM and CDR2 ANQGSEA. The CDR3 is CSVSRTSGSGKNIQYF. DNA of the CDR3: TGCAGCGTTTCCAGGACTAGCGGGAGCGGCAAAAACATTCAGTACTTC.

This clonotype was seen ten or more times. CDR3 sequence (DNA): TGTGCCAGCAGTTACTCGATGTCTAGCGGGAGGGGGGGTGAGCAGTTCTTC. The encoded protein is CASSYSMSSGRGGEQFF. The chain couples TRBV6-2 or TRBV6-3 to TRBJ2-1; 12 bases are shared with TRBD2. Germline lookup yields CDR1 MNHEY and CDR2 SVGEGT. The junction had 9 bases not matched to a gene; V was cut back by 0 bases and J by 9 bases. CDR3 length: 17 amino acids.

This clonotype was seen repeatedly, ten times or more. The gene calls are TRBV3-1 and TRBJ2-5, with D maybe TRBD1 (5 bases). Germline CDR1 and CDR2: LGHDT and YNNKEL (reference sequence). This CDR3 spans 16 amino acids. The V end was cut by 1 base, the J end by 0 bases, with 12 bases between. DNA of the CDR3: TGTGCCAGCAGCCAAGGACTCTCAGGGTACCAAGAGACCCAGTACTTC. Translated: CASSQGLSGYQETQYF.

This clonotype was recorded many times. The J gene is TRBJ1-4, the V gene TRBV18; perhaps TRBD1 as D (6 bases). Deletions cut 6 bases from V and 2 bases from J, with 13 bases between. From germline, CDR1 is KGHSH and CDR2 LQKENI. This CDR3 comprises 15 residues. CDR3 loop: CASSFRGATNEKLFF. CDR3 DNA sequence: TGTGCCAGCTCCTTCAGGGGAGCCACTAATGAAAAACTGTTTTTT.

The chain employs TRBV20-1 and TRBJ2-6; possible D gene TRBD1, 5 bases. This CDR3 has 14 amino acids. Germline CDR1 and CDR2: DFQATT and SNEGSKA (reference sequence). V dropped 0 bases and J dropped 4 bases, with 7 bases sitting between them. DNA of the CDR3: TGCAGTGCTAGAGACAGGGTGGGGGCCAACGTCCTGACTTTC. Protein: CSARDRVGANVLTF.

This chain joins TRBV18 and TRBJ1-2; tentative D call: TRBD1 (5 bases). Germline CDR1 KGHSH, CDR2 LQKENI. The CDR3 covers 16 residues. V shed 4 bases and J shed 2 bases, with 17 bases lying between them. The CDR3 here is CASSLLDRMNNYGYTF. Written as DNA, the CDR3 is TGTGCCAGCTCACTACTTGACAGAATGAACAACTATGGCTACACCTTC.

This clonotype was observed many times. The V call is TRBV27, the J call TRBJ1-2, with D unresolved. The CDR3 extends over 15 amino acids. Germline loops: CDR1 MNHEY, CDR2 SMNVEV (reference sequence). V shed 6 bases and J shed 4 bases, with 18 bases lying between them. The CDR3, as DNA: TGTGCCAGCAGGGAACAATCACTACAGCCCTATGGCTACACCTTC. This codes for CASREQSLQPYGYTF.

This clonotype was counted many times. This sequence joins TRBV6-5 and TRBJ2-7; 9 bases match TRBD1. Germline-derived CDR1 and CDR2 are MNHEY and SVGAGI. The V segment lost 5 bases and the J segment 1 base; nucleotides outside the gene matches: 3. The CDR3 length is 14 residues. CDR3 sequence: CASSTQGASYEQYF. The CDR3 bases are TGTGCCAGCAGTACACAGGGGGCTTCCTACGAGCAGTACTTC.

This sequence joins TRBV28 and TRBJ2-7; 7 bases are shared with TRBD1. Germline V gene data show CDR1 as MDHEN and CDR2 as SYDVKM. The CDR3 runs to 13 residues. V gave up 3 bases and J gave up 5 bases; unmatched junction bases: 4. CDR3 amino acids: CASSFQGGNEQYF. The CDR3 DNA reads TGTGCCAGCAGTTTTCAAGGGGGCAACGAGCAGTACTTC.

A remark on this clonotype: The conserved final phenylalanine or tryptophan is absent from the CDR3, which likely points to a read error. The rearrangement joins TRBV4-1 to TRBJ1-1; perhaps TRBD1 as D (6 bases). Germline assignment: CDR1 MGHRA and CDR2 YSYEKL. The CDR3 is made up of 16 amino acids. Trimming took off 0 bases at V and 4 bases at J, with 15 bases between the two ends. Here the CDR3 DNA reads TGCGCCAGCAGCCAAGAGAGGGGGGTATCGGTCACTGAAGCTTTCTCT. Translating it yields CASSQERGVSVTEAFS.

This clonotype was observed a few times. The V call is TRBV4-1, the J call TRBJ1-1, with D hard to call. The CDR3 loop spans 15 amino acids. Deletions cut 0 bases from V and 4 bases from J, with 12 bases between. Germline V gene lookup returns CDR1 MGHRA and CDR2 YSYEKL. The CDR3 bases are TGCGCCAGCAGCCAAGATCTCTCAGGATCCACTGAAGCTTTCTTT. This translates into CASSQDLSGSTEAFF.

This clonotype was observed many times. The rearrangement uses TRBV28 and TRBJ1-3; the D is unclear. V gave up 1 base and J gave up 4 bases, with 5 bases separating them. This CDR3 is built from 13 residues. Germline V CDR1 and CDR2: MDHEN, SYDVKM. CDR3 residues: CASSLSQGNTIYF. CDR3 DNA: TGTGCCAGCAGTTTATCCCAGGGAAACACCATATATTTT.

V gene TRBV29-1 combines with J gene TRBJ2-5; D ambiguous. Trimming cost V 4 bases and J 1 base, with 13 bases left between them. The CDR3 is 14 amino acids. Germline-derived CDR1 and CDR2 are SQVTM and ANQGSEA. CDR3: CSVAPETFQETQYF. In DNA, the CDR3 is TGCAGCGTTGCCCCCGAGACTTTCCAAGAGACCCAGTACTTC.

This clonotype was observed at least ten times. The genes are TRBV12-3 or TRBV12-4 and TRBJ1-5; 7 nucleotides match TRBD1. The V segment lost 6 bases and the J segment 5 bases; nucleotides outside the gene matches: 10. CDR3 length: 15 amino acids. CDR3 DNA: TGTGCCAGCAGCTCCCTGGGAGGGGGCGATCAGCCCCAGCATTTT. Translating it yields CASSSLGGGDQPQHF.

This clonotype occurred many times. The gene calls are TRBV5-1 and TRBJ1-4; D remains unclear. This CDR3 has 13 residues. The germline V and J ends were trimmed by 0 bases and 8 bases, with 8 bases remaining between them. Germline V lookup: CDR1 SGHRS, CDR2 YFSETQ. CDR3 residues: CASSLEAMEKLFF. DNA for the CDR3: TGCGCCAGCAGCTTGGAAGCGATGGAAAAACTGTTTTTT.

This clonotype was recorded at least ten times. V and J are TRBV7-2 and TRBJ1-1, with D unresolved. CDR3 size: 13 residues. Trimming stripped 1 base from V and 5 bases from J, with 8 bases between. Germline-derived CDR1 and CDR2 are SGHTA and FQGNSA. CDR3 protein: CASSLGWATEAFF. In DNA form, the CDR3 reads TGTGCCAGCAGCTTAGGGTGGGCAACTGAAGCTTTCTTT.